This TCR beta chain is from a study of T cell repertoires in cytomegalovirus infection (dated by TCRdb to between 2018 and 2021). Context from the whole study: Donor HLA type was relevant to the analysis, because carriage of CMV infection together with the matching HLA type was indicated by public TCR beta signatures. Study-wide conclusions, independent of this receptor: In both this cohort and an independent roughly 400-donor cohort, the cumulative frequency of public TCR beta family members distinguished carriers of CMV infection plus the relevant HLA type. In the ex vivo response, HLA-C-restricted CMV-specific TCR beta clonotypes were dominant, and in two of eight donors the single most frequent clonotype came from this HLA-C-restricted group.

The run used an Illumina HiSeq 1500. TCRdb reanalyzed the raw reads on its own, using fastp at Q25 for trimming and MiXCR for clone calling, and kept in-frame beta chains. Rows are unified per CDR3 protein, each entry keeping the most common DNA and genes. The sample records about 260,000 distinct CDR3 sequences, roughly 10% of which are singletons. The ten most abundant clones make up more than 13% of the sample. In the case of this clonotype: Its recognized antigen is unknown. Base qualities are not recorded, but no much larger clone differs from it by a single base.

The source is a human donor in good health (CMV status not recorded). Some clones in this sample may be carry-over from other donors' samples. Sequencing was carried out using PBMCs.

The DNA sequence reads TGTGCCTGGAGTGCCCAGGACCCTAGCAATCAGCCCCAGCATTTT. Its coded protein is CAWSAQDPSNQPQHF. Recombination connected TRBV30 to TRBJ1-5; the D gene assignment is ambiguous. The CDR3 goes from the cysteine to the phenylalanine over 15 residues. Only CDR3 DNA remains: 45 bases, in frame from the first base. Trimming at the junction amounts to 1 base on V and 0 bases on J, and the germline ends lie 10 bases apart. CDR1 and CDR2 were assigned from the germline V gene (reference sequence) as GTSNPN and SVGIG.